In this sample, the clone carrying this T cell receptor beta chain turned up a few times. These data belong to a study of glioma-infiltrating T cells. The CDR3 runs 16 residues. Germline V gene sequence: CDR1 SGHTA, CDR2 FQGNSA. The ends were cut back, 1 base at V and 2 bases at J, with 9 bases in the middle. Using RNA template, CDR3s of TCR alpha and beta were amplified with iRepertoire arm-PCR. Input was roughly 85-450 ng of tissue mRNA or PBMC total RNA. TCRdb independently ran MiXCR on the multiplex PCR reads; one entry per CDR3 protein. Counted here are about 400,000 distinct CDR3 sequences, roughly two fifths occurring once; the ten biggest clones make up about 12%.

The source of this sequence is a human donor with low-grade glioma or glioblastoma, undergoing nonglioma brain surgery, or in good health (not recorded which). The sequenced material came from glioma tissue, nonneoplastic brain tissue, or PBMCs (not recorded which). The gene calls are TRBV7-2 and TRBJ2-6; D ambiguous. CDR3 sequence (DNA): TGTGCCAGCAGCTTAGTTCAGAATGCTGGGGCCAACGTCCTGACTTTC. Amino acids: CASSLVQNAGANVLTF.